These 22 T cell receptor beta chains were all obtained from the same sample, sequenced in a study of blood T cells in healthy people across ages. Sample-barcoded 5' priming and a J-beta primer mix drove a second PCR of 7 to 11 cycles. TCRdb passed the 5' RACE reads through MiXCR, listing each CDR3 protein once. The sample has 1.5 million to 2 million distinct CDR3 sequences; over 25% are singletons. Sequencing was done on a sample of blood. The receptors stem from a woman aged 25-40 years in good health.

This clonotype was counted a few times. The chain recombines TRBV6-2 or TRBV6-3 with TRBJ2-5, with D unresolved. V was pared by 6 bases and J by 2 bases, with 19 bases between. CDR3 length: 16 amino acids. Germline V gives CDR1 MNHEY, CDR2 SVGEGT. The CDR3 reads CASSFYLLTEQETQYF. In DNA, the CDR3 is TGTGCCAGCAGCTTCTACCTCTTGACGGAGCAAGAGACCCAGTACTTC.

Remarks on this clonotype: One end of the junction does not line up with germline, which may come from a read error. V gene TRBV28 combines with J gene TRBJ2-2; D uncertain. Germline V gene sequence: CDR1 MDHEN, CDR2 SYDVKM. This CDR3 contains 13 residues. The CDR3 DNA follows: TGTGCCAGCACGCAAGCGAACACTGGGGAGCTGTTTTTT. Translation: CASTQANTGELFF.

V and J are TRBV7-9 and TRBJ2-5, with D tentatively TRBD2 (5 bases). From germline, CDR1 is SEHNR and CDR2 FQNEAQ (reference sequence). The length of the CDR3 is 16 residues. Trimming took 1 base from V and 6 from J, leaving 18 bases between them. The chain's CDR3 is CASSLGDEGIMKTQYF. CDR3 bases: TGTGCCAGCAGCTTAGGCGACGAGGGAATAATGAAGACCCAGTACTTC. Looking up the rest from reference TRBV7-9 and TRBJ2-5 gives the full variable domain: DTGVSQNPRHKITKRGQNVTFRCDPISEHNRLYWYRQTLGQGPEFLTYFQNEAQLEKSRLLSDRFSAERPKGSFSTLEIQRTEQGDSAMYLCASSLGDEGIMKTQYFGPGTRLLVL.

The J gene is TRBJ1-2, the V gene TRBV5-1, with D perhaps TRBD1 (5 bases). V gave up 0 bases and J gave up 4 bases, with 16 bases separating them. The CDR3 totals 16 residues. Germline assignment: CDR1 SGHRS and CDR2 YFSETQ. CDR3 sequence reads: CASSLEVGGVGYGYTF. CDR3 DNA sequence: TGCGCCAGCAGCTTGGAGGTTGGAGGGGTTGGCTATGGCTACACCTTC.

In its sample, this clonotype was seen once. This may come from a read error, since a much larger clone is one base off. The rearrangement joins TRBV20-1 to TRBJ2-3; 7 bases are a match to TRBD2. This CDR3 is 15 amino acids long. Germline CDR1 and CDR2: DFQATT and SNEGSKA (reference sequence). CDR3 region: CSAGDTLAVADTQYF. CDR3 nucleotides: TGCAGTGCTGGAGATACGCTAGCGGTCGCAGATACGCAGTATTTT.

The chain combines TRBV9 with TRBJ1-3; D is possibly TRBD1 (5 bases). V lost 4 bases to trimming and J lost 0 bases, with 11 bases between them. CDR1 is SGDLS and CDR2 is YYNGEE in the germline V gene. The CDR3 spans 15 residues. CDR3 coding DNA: TGTGCCAGCAGCCCGGGACGGCACTCTGGAAACACCATATATTTT. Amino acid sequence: CASSPGRHSGNTIYF.

CDR3 protein: CSALPRGNNSPLHF. The CDR3 region has the DNA TGCAGTGCCCTCCCGCGGGGGAATAATTCACCCCTCCACTTT. The genes are TRBV20-1 and TRBJ1-6; a weak D match, TRBD1 (5 bases). V lost 6 bases and J 5 bases, leaving 14 bases between the germline ends. Germline CDR1 and CDR2: DFQATT and SNEGSKA (reference sequence). The CDR3 consists of 14 residues.

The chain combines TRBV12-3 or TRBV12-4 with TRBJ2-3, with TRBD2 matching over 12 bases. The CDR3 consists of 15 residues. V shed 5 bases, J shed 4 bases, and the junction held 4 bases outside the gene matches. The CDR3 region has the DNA TGTGCCAGCAGTCCTGCTAGCGGGAGGGCAGATACGCAGTATTTT. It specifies CASSPASGRADTQYF.

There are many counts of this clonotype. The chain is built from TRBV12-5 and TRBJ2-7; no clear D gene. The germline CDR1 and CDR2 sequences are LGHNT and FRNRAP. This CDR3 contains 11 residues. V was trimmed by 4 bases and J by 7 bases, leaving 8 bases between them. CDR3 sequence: CASGSGYEQYF. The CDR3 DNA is TGTGCTAGTGGTTCCGGTTATGAGCAGTACTTC.

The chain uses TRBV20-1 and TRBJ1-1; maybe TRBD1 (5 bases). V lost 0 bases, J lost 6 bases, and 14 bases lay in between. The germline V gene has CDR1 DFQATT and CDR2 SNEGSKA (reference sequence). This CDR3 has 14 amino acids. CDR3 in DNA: TGCAGTGCTAGAGATCGAAAGGGGACCGCTGAAGCTTTCTTT. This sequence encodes CSARDRKGTAEAFF.

Written as DNA, the CDR3 is TGTGCCACCAGTGATCCCCGTGTGGCGCGGGAGACCCAGTACTTC. This sequence encodes CATSDPRVARETQYF. The genes are TRBV24-1 and TRBJ2-5; D is unclear. CDR1 and CDR2 from the germline V gene are KGHDR and SFDVKD. The CDR3 covers 15 residues. V was trimmed by 3 bases and J by 5 bases, leaving 15 bases between them.

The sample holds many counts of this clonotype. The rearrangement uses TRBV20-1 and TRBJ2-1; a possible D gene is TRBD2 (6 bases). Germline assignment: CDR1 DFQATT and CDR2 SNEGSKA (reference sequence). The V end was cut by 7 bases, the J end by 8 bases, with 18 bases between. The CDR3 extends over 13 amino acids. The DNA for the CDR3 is TGCAGTGTCGGGACTTCCGGGGAGTATGAGCAGTTCTTC. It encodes CSVGTSGEYEQFF.

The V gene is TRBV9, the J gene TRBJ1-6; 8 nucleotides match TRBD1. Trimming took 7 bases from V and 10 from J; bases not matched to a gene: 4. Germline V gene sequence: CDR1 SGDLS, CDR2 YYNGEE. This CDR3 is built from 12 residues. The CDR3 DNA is TGTGCCAGCGGACAGGGAAGCTCACCCCTCCACTTT. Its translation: CASGQGSSPLHF.

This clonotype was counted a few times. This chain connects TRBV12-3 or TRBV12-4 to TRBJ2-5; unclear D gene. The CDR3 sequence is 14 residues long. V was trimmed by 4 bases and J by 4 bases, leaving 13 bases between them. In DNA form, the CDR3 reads TGTGCCAGCAGTTCCGACCCGGGCGGAGAGACCCAGTACTTC. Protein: CASSSDPGGETQYF.

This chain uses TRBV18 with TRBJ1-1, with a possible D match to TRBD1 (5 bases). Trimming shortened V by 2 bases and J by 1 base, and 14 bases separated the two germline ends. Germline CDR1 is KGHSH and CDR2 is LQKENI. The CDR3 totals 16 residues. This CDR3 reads CASSPSTGRGNTEAFF. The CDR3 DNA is TGTGCCAGCTCACCATCCACAGGTAGAGGGAACACTGAAGCTTTCTTT.

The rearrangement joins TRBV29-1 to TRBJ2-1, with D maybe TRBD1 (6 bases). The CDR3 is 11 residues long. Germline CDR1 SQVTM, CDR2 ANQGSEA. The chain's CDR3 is CSGIQGNEQFF. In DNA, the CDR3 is TGCAGTGGAATACAGGGTAATGAGCAGTTCTTC.

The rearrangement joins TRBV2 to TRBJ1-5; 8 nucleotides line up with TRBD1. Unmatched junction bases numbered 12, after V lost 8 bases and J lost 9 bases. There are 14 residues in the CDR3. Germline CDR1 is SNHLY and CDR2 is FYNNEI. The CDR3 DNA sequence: TGTGCCAGCGGGGGCACAGGGGGTGGTCGGCCCCAGCATTTT. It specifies CASGGTGGGRPQHF. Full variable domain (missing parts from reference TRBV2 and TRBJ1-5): EPEVTQTPSHQVTQMGQEVILRCVPISNHLYFYWYRQILGQKVEFLVSFYNNEISEKSEIFDDQFSVERPDGSNFTLKIRSTKLEDSAMYFCASGGTGGGRPQHFGDGTRLSIL.

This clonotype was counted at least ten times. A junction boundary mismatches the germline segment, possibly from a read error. The CDR3 is CASSLVGGSYNEQFF. The CDR3, as DNA: TGTGCCAGCAGCTTAGTCGGCGGCTCCTACAATGAGCAGTTCTTC. V usage is TRBV5-1 and J usage is TRBJ2-1; the D is unclear. The CDR3 spans 15 residues. Germline loops: CDR1 SGHRS, CDR2 YFSETQ.

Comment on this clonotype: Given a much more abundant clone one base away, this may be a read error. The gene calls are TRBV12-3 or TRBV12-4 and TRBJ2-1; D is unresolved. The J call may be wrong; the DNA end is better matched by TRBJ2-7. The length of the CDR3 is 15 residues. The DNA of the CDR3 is TGTGCCAGCACATCATTAAGCGTCTCCTACAATGAGCAGTACTTC. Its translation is CASTSLSVSYNEQYF.

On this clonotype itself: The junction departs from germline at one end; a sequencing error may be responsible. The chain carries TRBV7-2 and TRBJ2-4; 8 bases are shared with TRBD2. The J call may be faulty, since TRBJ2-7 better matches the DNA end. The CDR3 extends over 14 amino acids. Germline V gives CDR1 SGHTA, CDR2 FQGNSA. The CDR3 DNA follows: TGTGTCAGCAGCCAAGGACTAGCTCTCTACGAGCAGTACTTC. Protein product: CVSSQGLALYEQYF.

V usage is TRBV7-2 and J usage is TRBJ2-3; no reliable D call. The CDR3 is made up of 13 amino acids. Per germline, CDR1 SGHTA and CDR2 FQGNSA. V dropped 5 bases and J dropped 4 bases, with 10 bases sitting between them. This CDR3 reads CASSIQAPDTQYF. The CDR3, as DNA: TGTGCCAGCAGCATCCAGGCTCCAGATACGCAGTATTTT.

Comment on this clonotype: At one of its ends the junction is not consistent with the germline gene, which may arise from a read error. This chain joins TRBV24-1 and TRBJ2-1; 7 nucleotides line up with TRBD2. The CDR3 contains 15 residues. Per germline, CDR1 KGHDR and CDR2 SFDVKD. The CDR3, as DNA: TGTGTCACCAGTGGGGAAGCGGGGATGAACAATGAGCAGTTCTTC. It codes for CVTSGEAGMNNEQFF.